Each of the 8 T cell receptor beta chains below was sequenced from the same sample in a study of pediatric ulcerative colitis (dated by TCRdb to between 2018 and 2020). The library was generated by the immunoSEQ multiplex PCR assay. The table comes from immuneACCESS by way of TCRdb, which keeps in-frame sequences with V and J called. Part of the clones is missing from these tables; in studies checked, under half for an unresolved V gene and the rest for unknown reasons. The sample table holds tens of thousands of clones, of which around 87% were seen once. Around 1.5% of the sample belongs to the ten largest clones. Sequencing input: blood. The receptors originated from a boy younger than 18 who was a control in a study of pediatric ulcerative colitis.

This clone showed up just a few times. The gene calls are TRBV30 and TRBJ1-1; D is uncertain. This CDR3 comprises 13 residues. CDR1 GTSNPN and CDR2 SVGIG come from the germline V gene (reference sequence). Trimming shortened V by 2 bases and J by 6 bases, and 13 bases separated the two germline ends. The CDR3 sequence is CAWSSTRRSEAFF. CDR3 coding DNA: TGTGCCTGGAGTTCGACACGGAGGTCTGAAGCTTTCTTT.

CDR3 sequence (DNA): TGTGCCAGCAGGGGACTCGGATCCAACTATGGCTACACCTTC. It yields the protein CASRGLGSNYGYTF. The V and J genes are TRBV27 and TRBJ1-2; D possibly corresponds to TRBD1 (5 bases). V lost 6 bases and J 2 bases, leaving 13 bases between the germline ends. CDR1 and CDR2 (germline): MNHEY, SMNVEV (reference sequence). The CDR3 is 14 residues long.

The genes are TRBV7-3 and TRBJ2-1; 11 bases fit TRBD2. Germline CDR1 is SGHTA and CDR2 is FQGTGA. The CDR3 length is 16 residues. V lost 0 bases to trimming and J lost 7 bases; unmatched junction nucleotides: 5. The CDR3 region has the DNA TGTGCCAGCAGCTTAACGATTACTAGCGGGAGTAATGAGCAGTTCTTC. Translation: CASSLTITSGSNEQFF.

This chain uses TRBV29-1 with TRBJ1-5; 7 bases map to TRBD1. In germline, CDR1 is SQVTM, CDR2 ANQGSEA. The trim removed 6 bases at V and 6 bases at J, leaving 8 bases unmatched. CDR3 length: 13 residues. Here the CDR3 reads CSVASGGIQPQHF. CDR3 sequence (DNA): TGCAGCGTCGCCTCAGGGGGTATTCAGCCCCAGCATTTT.

The chain links TRBV15 to TRBJ1-5; 11 bases align to TRBD1. The CDR3 is made up of 15 amino acids. The V segment lost 5 bases and the J segment 6 bases; nucleotides outside the gene matches: 6. Germline CDR1 is LNHNV and CDR2 is YYDKDF (reference sequence). The CDR3 sequence: CATSPDRGRFQPQHF. In DNA, the CDR3 is TGTGCCACCAGCCCGGACAGGGGGCGCTTTCAGCCCCAGCATTTT.

The V and J genes are TRBV2 and TRBJ1-5, with D tentatively TRBD1 (6 bases). CDR3 length: 14 amino acids. Trimming removed 7 bases at V and 5 bases at J, with 15 bases between. Germline CDR1 and CDR2: SNHLY and FYNNEI. The DNA for the CDR3 is TGTGCCAGCACCCAGGGGTCAGGAGATCAGCCCCAGCATTTT. Protein: CASTQGSGDQPQHF.

The J gene is TRBJ2-7, the V gene TRBV28, with TRBD1 matching 8 bases. CDR3 length: 14 residues. Trimming took 6 bases from V and 4 from J; bases not matched to a gene: 8. In germline, CDR1 is MDHEN, CDR2 SYDVKM. In nucleotides, the CDR3 is TGTGCCAGCAGGTCGACCGGACAGGGTTACGAGCAGTACTTC. Its translation: CASRSTGQGYEQYF. Full variable domain (missing parts from reference TRBV28 and TRBJ2-7): DVKVTQSSRYLVKRTGEKVFLECVQDMDHENMFWYRQDPGLGLRLIYFSYDVKMKEKGDIPEGYSVSREKKERFSLILESASTNQTSMYLCASRSTGQGYEQYFGPGTRLTVT.

The chain joins TRBV21-1 to TRBJ1-1; the tabulated D call, TRBD1, remains unverified against the DNA. TRBV21-1 is a pseudogene segment. The CDR3 covers 18 residues. The CDR3 is CASSKDGGTGGMNTEAFF. The CDR3 region has the DNA TGTGCCAGCAGCAAAGATGGCGGGACAGGGGGAATGAACACTGAAGCTTTCTTT.